A single sample gave rise to the 15 T cell receptor beta chains below, sequenced in a study of blood T cell repertoires in COVID-19. TCRdb's copy holds only in-frame clones and misses some; the assay was immunoSEQ multiplex PCR. The sample holds around 50,000 clones, roughly four fifths seen once. The sequencing sample was made of peripheral blood. Receptor source: a woman over 75 with acute or convalescent COVID-19.

This clone has just a few counts. The chain has TRBV5-1 and TRBJ2-7, with TRBD1 as a possible D gene (7 bases). CDR3 size: 15 residues. The V gene's germline CDR1 is SGHRS and CDR2 YFSETQ. Trimming shortened V by 3 bases and J by 1 base, and 14 bases separated the two germline ends. CDR3 bases: TGCGCCAGCAGCTCTTTTCAGGGGGGTTCCTACGAGCAGTACTTC. Translated, it gives CASSSFQGGSYEQYF.

The rearrangement links TRBV5-4 to TRBJ2-3, with 7 bases lining up with TRBD1. Per germline, CDR1 SGHNT and CDR2 YYREEE (reference sequence). CDR3 length: 16 residues. V shed 4 bases, J shed 4 bases, and the junction held 12 bases outside the gene matches. As DNA, the CDR3 is TGTGCCAGCAGCCTCGGGACAGTTATGAAGGCAGATACGCAGTATTTT. Translating gives CASSLGTVMKADTQYF.

CDR3 protein: CASSQQTAGGQETQYF. CDR3 coding DNA: TGTGCCAGCAGTCAACAGACCGCGGGGGGCCAAGAGACCCAGTACTTC. The genes are TRBV28 and TRBJ2-5; 8 bases align to TRBD2. V lost 5 bases, J lost 1 base, and 9 bases stayed unmatched. This CDR3 has 16 residues. Germline CDR1 is MDHEN and CDR2 is SYDVKM.

This clone has a single count. V gene TRBV3-1 (or the pseudogene TRBV3-2) combines with J gene TRBJ1-2; D not certain. This CDR3 comprises 13 residues. Trimming cost V 5 bases and J 4 bases, with 11 bases left between them. Germline V lookup: CDR1 LGHDT, CDR2 YNNKEL (reference sequence). The CDR3 coding sequence is TGTGCCAGCAGCGCGGGGTTTGGCTATGGCTACACCTTC. This sequence encodes CASSAGFGYGYTF.

The chain employs TRBV28 and TRBJ1-2; no definite D call. Germline lookup yields CDR1 MDHEN and CDR2 SYDVKM. CDR3 size: 15 residues. Trimming stripped 3 bases from V and 6 bases from J, with 17 bases between. CDR3 sequence (DNA): TGTGCCAGCAGTTTCCGAAATGTTGCGCGAAATGGCTACACCTTC. It specifies CASSFRNVARNGYTF.

The DNA for the CDR3 is TGTGCCAGCAGCTTTTGGGGATTGAAGCGGGGACCCAACACTGAAGCTTTCTTT. It encodes CASSFWGLKRGPNTEAFF. The rearrangement joins TRBV7-9 to TRBJ1-1, with a tentative D call TRBD1 (5 bases). Germline assignment: CDR1 SEHNR and CDR2 FQNEAQ (reference sequence). The CDR3 runs 18 residues. Trimming removed 3 bases from V and 2 bases from J, with 22 bases in between.

The genes are TRBV5-1 and TRBJ1-1; tentatively, D is TRBD1 (5 bases). The CDR3 loop spans 14 amino acids. V was shortened by 2 bases and J by 5 bases, with 13 bases between the two germline ends. Germline V lookup: CDR1 SGHRS, CDR2 YFSETQ. Here the CDR3 DNA reads TGCGCCAGCAGCTTCGGCGCGGGGGGGACTGAAGCTTTCTTT. It is translated as CASSFGAGGTEAFF.

This clone has a single count. This rearrangement joins TRBV5-1 to TRBJ1-1, with TRBD1 matching 8 bases. CDR1 and CDR2 from the germline V gene are SGHRS and YFSETQ. V trimming: 1 base; J trimming: 11 bases; junction bases outside the gene matches: 7. The CDR3 covers 13 residues. The CDR3 protein is CASSLSVTGDAFF. The DNA for the CDR3 is TGCGCCAGCAGCTTGTCCGTGACAGGGGACGCTTTCTTT.

This clone was observed once. This sequence joins TRBV4-1 and TRBJ1-5; 7 nucleotides align to TRBD1. This CDR3 has 14 residues. V gave up 3 bases and J gave up 9 bases; unmatched junction bases: 8. Per germline, CDR1 MGHRA and CDR2 YSYEKL. Here the CDR3 DNA reads TGCGCCAGCAGCCAGGACAGGTTGAGTGGGCCCCAGCATTTT. It translates to CASSQDRLSGPQHF.

The V gene is TRBV6-5, the J gene TRBJ2-1; 11 positions match TRBD2. The germline CDR1 and CDR2 sequences are MNHEY and SVGAGI. After removal of 4 bases from V and 6 bases from J, the junction contained 5 bases not matched to a gene. The CDR3 is 15 residues long. DNA for the CDR3: TGTGCCAGCAGTTCCGGACTAGCGGGCCTCAATGAGCAGTTCTTC. It specifies CASSSGLAGLNEQFF.

The table lists this clone with a count of one. V usage is TRBV3-1 (or the pseudogene TRBV3-2) and J usage is TRBJ1-1; D is perhaps TRBD1 (5 bases). V lost 1 base and J 4 bases, leaving 7 bases between the germline ends. Germline V gene sequence: CDR1 LGHDT, CDR2 YNNKEL (reference sequence). The CDR3 runs 13 residues. CDR3 coding DNA: TGTGCCAGCAGCCAAGCTGGGGCCACTGAAGCTTTCTTT. Residues: CASSQAGATEAFF.

The rearrangement links TRBV5-1 to TRBJ1-5; TRBD1 aligns across 7 bases. This CDR3 is built from 16 residues. Losses at the gene ends were 1 base for V and 0 bases for J; bases not matched to a gene: 4. CDR1 is SGHRS and CDR2 is YFSETQ in the germline V gene. CDR3 DNA: TGCGCCAGCAGCTTGCCCAGGGGGTATAGCAATCAGCCCCAGCATTTT. Residues: CASSLPRGYSNQPQHF.

V gene TRBV19 combines with J gene TRBJ2-5; 12 nucleotides agree with TRBD2. Germline V gene data show CDR1 as LNHDA and CDR2 as SQIVND (reference sequence). The ends lost 3 bases at V and 5 bases at J; junction bases unmatched: 4. This CDR3 spans 15 amino acids. CDR3 in DNA: TGTGCCAGTAGTATGGCACTAGCGGGAGGCGAGACCCAGTACTTC. Its translation is CASSMALAGGETQYF.

The chain links TRBV13 to TRBJ1-2, with TRBD1 identical over 10 bases. CDR1 and CDR2 from the germline V gene are PRHDT and FYEKMQ (reference sequence). The length of the CDR3 is 13 residues. V dropped 5 bases and J dropped 6; count of bases not matched to a gene: 3. CDR3 bases: TGTGCCAGCAGCACGGGACAGGGGAATGGCTACACCTTC. Translated: CASSTGQGNGYTF.

This clone was detected only once. The chain employs TRBV27 and TRBJ2-2, with TRBD1 as a possible D gene (5 bases). The CDR3 extends over 18 amino acids. CDR1 is MNHEY and CDR2 is SMNVEV in the germline V gene (reference sequence). Trimming cost V 5 bases and J 0 bases, with 19 bases left between them. Here the CDR3 DNA reads TGTGCCAGCAGTCTCAAAAAACAGGCTTGGGCGAACACCGGGGAGCTGTTTTTT. As protein: CASSLKKQAWANTGELFF.